Below, 18 T cell receptor beta chains from the same sample are listed, as sequenced in a study of blood T cell repertoires in COVID-19. Sequenced by immunoSEQ multiplex PCR; TCRdb stores in-frame clones only, minus some. The data hold some 240,000 clones, with about 88% observed a single time. The specimen sequenced was PBMCs or T cells enriched from blood (not recorded which). Receptors originate from a woman aged 50 to 60 who had been exposed to COVID-19.

V gene TRBV7-2 combines with J gene TRBJ2-7; 7 bases agree with TRBD2. The CDR3 extends over 15 amino acids. The ends lost 1 base at V and 4 bases at J; junction bases unmatched: 7. Per the germline V gene, CDR1 is SGHTA and CDR2 is FQGNSA. Written as DNA, the CDR3 is TGTGCCAGCAGCTTAGAGGTAGCGGGCTTTTACGAGCAGTACTTC. This gives the protein CASSLEVAGFYEQYF.

J is TRBJ1-1 and V is TRBV27, with 8 positions matching TRBD1. Per the germline V gene, CDR1 is MNHEY and CDR2 is SMNVEV (reference sequence). Germline trimming cut 5 bases from V and 11 bases from J; bases unmatched to any gene: 13. This CDR3 spans 14 amino acids. The CDR3 protein is CASSPLGTGGRAFF. DNA of the CDR3: TGTGCCAGCAGTCCACTAGGGACAGGAGGTCGGGCTTTCTTT.

V usage is TRBV21-1 and J usage is TRBJ2-1; the table calls TRBD2, which could not be checked here. TRBV21-1 is a documented pseudogene. The CDR3 has 16 residues. Here the CDR3 reads CASSKGGENSYNEQFF. The DNA for the CDR3 is TGTGCCAGCAGCAAAGGGGGGGAGAACTCCTACAATGAGCAGTTCTTC.

The rearrangement joins TRBV5-1 to TRBJ2-3; D is perhaps TRBD1 (6 bases). CDR3 size: 14 residues. The germline V gene encodes CDR1 SGHRS and CDR2 YFSETQ. With 5 bases removed from V and 1 base from J, the gap between germline ends came to 11 bases. The CDR3, as DNA: TGCGCCAGCAGTGACAGGACGCGCACAGATACGCAGTATTTT. Translation: CASSDRTRTDTQYF. The full variable domain, in which reference TRBV5-1 and TRBJ2-3 provide the parts outside the CDR3, is KAGVTQTPRYLIKTRGQQVTLSCSPISGHRSVSWYQQTPGQGLQFLFEYFSETQRNKGNFPGRFSGRQFSNSRSEMNVSTLELGDSALYLCASSDRTRTDTQYFGPGTRLTVL.

The chain combines TRBV9 with TRBJ2-2; TRBD2 aligns across 8 bases. The CDR3 has 14 residues. Trimming cost V 4 bases and J 6 bases; bases outside gene matches: 5. Germline loops: CDR1 SGDLS, CDR2 YYNGEE. The CDR3 DNA follows: TGTGCCAGCAGCCCCGTAGCGGGGCCCGGGGAGCTGTTTTTT. It yields the protein CASSPVAGPGELFF. The full variable domain, completed using reference TRBV9 and TRBJ2-2, is DSGVTQTPKHLITATGQRVTLRCSPRSGDLSVYWYQQSLDQGLQFLIQYYNGEERAKGNILERFSAQQFPDLHSELNLSSLELGDSALYFCASSPVAGPGELFFGEGSRLTVL.

This chain links TRBV7-9 with TRBJ1-1; 8 bases are a match to TRBD1. Germline assignment: CDR1 SEHNR and CDR2 FQNEAQ (reference sequence). The V and J ends lost 0 bases and 5 bases, in that order; junction bases with no gene match: 5. The CDR3 runs 15 residues. CDR3 amino acids: CASSLAEQGGTEAFF. The DNA for the CDR3 is TGTGCCAGCAGCTTAGCGGAACAGGGGGGGACTGAAGCTTTCTTT.

The chain links TRBV5-1 to TRBJ2-2; weak D call: TRBD1 (6 bases). The CDR3 loop spans 15 amino acids. The V and J ends lost 2 bases and 3 bases respectively, with 11 bases between them. Germline values: CDR1 SGHRS, CDR2 YFSETQ. CDR3 nucleotides: TGCGCCAGCAGCTTACAGGGTTGGGACACCGGGGAGCTGTTTTTT. Translation gives CASSLQGWDTGELFF.

The gene calls are TRBV15 and TRBJ2-1, with 7 bases aligning to TRBD1. Germline V gives CDR1 LNHNV, CDR2 YYDKDF (reference sequence). The J segment lost 7 bases and the V segment lost 5 bases, leaving 5 bases of the junction unmatched. The CDR3 is made up of 13 amino acids. The CDR3 nucleotides read TGTGCCACCAGCCTGGACAGGTGGAATGAGCAGTTCTTC. Its protein product is CATSLDRWNEQFF.

V and J are TRBV7-9 and TRBJ2-7; no reliable D call. Germline V CDR1 and CDR2: SEHNR, FQNEAQ (reference sequence). V was trimmed by 2 bases and J by 3 bases, leaving 11 bases between them. The CDR3 is made up of 14 amino acids. CDR3 DNA: TGTGCCAGCAGCTTAACAGCCATTGACTACGAGCAGTACTTC. Translation: CASSLTAIDYEQYF.

The chain links TRBV13 to TRBJ2-5; 12 bases match TRBD2. The CDR3 runs 16 residues. CDR1 and CDR2 (germline): PRHDT, FYEKMQ (reference sequence). V lost 5 bases, J lost 2 bases, and 6 bases stayed unmatched. Here the CDR3 DNA reads TGTGCCAGCAGCGCACGACTAGCGGGGGAACAAGAGACCCAGTACTTC. Translating it yields CASSARLAGEQETQYF.

The chain joins TRBV3-1 (or the pseudogene TRBV3-2) to TRBJ1-1, with 7 bases that match TRBD1. V gave up 3 bases and J gave up 5 bases; unmatched junction bases: 9. Per germline, CDR1 LGHDT and CDR2 YNNKEL (reference sequence). The CDR3 has 15 amino acids. CDR3 loop: CASSQRQGLVTEAFF. The DNA of the CDR3 is TGTGCCAGCAGCCAGCGACAGGGTTTGGTTACTGAAGCTTTCTTT.

The chain carries TRBV5-1 and TRBJ2-5, with TRBD2 identical over 14 bases. The germline gives CDR1 SGHRS, CDR2 YFSETQ. The CDR3 is made up of 17 amino acids. J gave up 4 bases and V 4 bases, and 9 bases lay outside the gene matches. CDR3 protein: CASSRPGLAGGGETQYF. The CDR3 coding sequence is TGCGCCAGCAGCCGGCCCGGACTAGCGGGGGGAGGAGAGACCCAGTACTTC.

CDR3 bases: TGTGCCAGCAGCCCTCTTGGGACAGGGGGCAGCGAGTCTGGGGCCAACGTCCTGACTTTC. It encodes CASSPLGTGGSESGANVLTF. The rearrangement joins TRBV14 to TRBJ2-6; TRBD1 agrees at 12 bases. The V segment lost 4 bases and the J segment 1 base; nucleotides outside the gene matches: 11. The CDR3 covers 20 residues. Germline CDR1 SGHDN, CDR2 FVKESK.

This clone has only a few counts. The gene calls are TRBV7-9 and TRBJ2-2; 14 bases line up with TRBD2. Germline V gene data show CDR1 as SEHNR and CDR2 as FQNEAQ (reference sequence). The ends lost 7 bases at V and 8 bases at J; junction bases unmatched: 9. The CDR3 contains 16 residues. In nucleotides, the CDR3 is TGTGCCAGCAATTCTCCGGGACTAGCGGGAGTGGGGGAGCTGTTTTTT. Encoded protein: CASNSPGLAGVGELFF.

As DNA, the CDR3 is TGTGCCAGCAGCTCAGGGACAGGGAACTATGGCTACACCTTC. The encoded protein is CASSSGTGNYGYTF. V and J are TRBV7-9 and TRBJ1-2, with 9 nucleotides matching TRBD1. Germline assignment: CDR1 SEHNR and CDR2 FQNEAQ (reference sequence). The CDR3 is 14 amino acids. J gave up 2 bases and V 4 bases, and 2 bases lay outside the gene matches.

The chain joins TRBV5-8 to TRBJ1-2; a weak D match, TRBD1 (5 bases). The germline V and J ends were trimmed by 2 bases and 7 bases, with 18 bases remaining between them. Germline CDR1 is SGHTS and CDR2 is YDEGEE. The CDR3 length is 15 residues. Here the CDR3 reads CASSLDSTGGRGYTF. CDR3 bases: TGTGCCAGCAGCTTAGACTCCACCGGGGGACGTGGCTACACCTTC.

This sequence joins TRBV6-1 and TRBJ1-1; D not resolved. The germline V gene has CDR1 MNHNS and CDR2 SASEGT. V lost 2 bases and J 8 bases, leaving 9 bases between the germline ends. There are 12 residues in the CDR3. The CDR3 here is CASSERGGEAFF. CDR3 nucleotide sequence: TGTGCCAGCAGTGAACGAGGTGGAGAAGCTTTCTTT.

The chain links TRBV3-1 (or the pseudogene TRBV3-2) to TRBJ2-2, with TRBD1 as a possible D gene (5 bases). CDR1 is LGHDT and CDR2 is YNNKEL in the germline V gene (reference sequence). Trimming cost V 1 base and J 1 base, with 10 bases left between them. The CDR3 is 16 amino acids. The CDR3 reads CASSQARQLNTGELFF. The CDR3, as DNA: TGTGCCAGCAGCCAAGCGAGACAGTTGAACACCGGGGAGCTGTTTTTT.